This T cell receptor (beta chain) appears in the sequencing data of a study of OX40 agonist ivuxolimab in advanced cancers. Trimming removed 2 bases from V and 5 bases from J; junction bases left unmatched: 12. The CDR3 runs to 17 residues. Germline CDR1 and CDR2: SGHRS and YFSETQ. Here immunoSEQ multiplex PCR was the method, and the copy in TCRdb shows in-frame clones only, minus some. This sample has 50,000 to 60,000 clones, with about 86% found just once. The sample in question was CD4+ or CD8+ T cells sorted from blood, obtained in a trial of the OX40 agonist ivuxolimab. The clonotype comes from an adult with an advanced solid tumor such as melanoma, head and neck, liver or kidney cancer. This chain links TRBV5-1 with TRBJ1-5; 8 bases agree with TRBD1. The CDR3 here is CASSFSGLDRDHQPQHF. The CDR3 bases are TGCGCCAGCAGCTTCTCCGGTTTGGACAGGGACCATCAGCCCCAGCATTTT.